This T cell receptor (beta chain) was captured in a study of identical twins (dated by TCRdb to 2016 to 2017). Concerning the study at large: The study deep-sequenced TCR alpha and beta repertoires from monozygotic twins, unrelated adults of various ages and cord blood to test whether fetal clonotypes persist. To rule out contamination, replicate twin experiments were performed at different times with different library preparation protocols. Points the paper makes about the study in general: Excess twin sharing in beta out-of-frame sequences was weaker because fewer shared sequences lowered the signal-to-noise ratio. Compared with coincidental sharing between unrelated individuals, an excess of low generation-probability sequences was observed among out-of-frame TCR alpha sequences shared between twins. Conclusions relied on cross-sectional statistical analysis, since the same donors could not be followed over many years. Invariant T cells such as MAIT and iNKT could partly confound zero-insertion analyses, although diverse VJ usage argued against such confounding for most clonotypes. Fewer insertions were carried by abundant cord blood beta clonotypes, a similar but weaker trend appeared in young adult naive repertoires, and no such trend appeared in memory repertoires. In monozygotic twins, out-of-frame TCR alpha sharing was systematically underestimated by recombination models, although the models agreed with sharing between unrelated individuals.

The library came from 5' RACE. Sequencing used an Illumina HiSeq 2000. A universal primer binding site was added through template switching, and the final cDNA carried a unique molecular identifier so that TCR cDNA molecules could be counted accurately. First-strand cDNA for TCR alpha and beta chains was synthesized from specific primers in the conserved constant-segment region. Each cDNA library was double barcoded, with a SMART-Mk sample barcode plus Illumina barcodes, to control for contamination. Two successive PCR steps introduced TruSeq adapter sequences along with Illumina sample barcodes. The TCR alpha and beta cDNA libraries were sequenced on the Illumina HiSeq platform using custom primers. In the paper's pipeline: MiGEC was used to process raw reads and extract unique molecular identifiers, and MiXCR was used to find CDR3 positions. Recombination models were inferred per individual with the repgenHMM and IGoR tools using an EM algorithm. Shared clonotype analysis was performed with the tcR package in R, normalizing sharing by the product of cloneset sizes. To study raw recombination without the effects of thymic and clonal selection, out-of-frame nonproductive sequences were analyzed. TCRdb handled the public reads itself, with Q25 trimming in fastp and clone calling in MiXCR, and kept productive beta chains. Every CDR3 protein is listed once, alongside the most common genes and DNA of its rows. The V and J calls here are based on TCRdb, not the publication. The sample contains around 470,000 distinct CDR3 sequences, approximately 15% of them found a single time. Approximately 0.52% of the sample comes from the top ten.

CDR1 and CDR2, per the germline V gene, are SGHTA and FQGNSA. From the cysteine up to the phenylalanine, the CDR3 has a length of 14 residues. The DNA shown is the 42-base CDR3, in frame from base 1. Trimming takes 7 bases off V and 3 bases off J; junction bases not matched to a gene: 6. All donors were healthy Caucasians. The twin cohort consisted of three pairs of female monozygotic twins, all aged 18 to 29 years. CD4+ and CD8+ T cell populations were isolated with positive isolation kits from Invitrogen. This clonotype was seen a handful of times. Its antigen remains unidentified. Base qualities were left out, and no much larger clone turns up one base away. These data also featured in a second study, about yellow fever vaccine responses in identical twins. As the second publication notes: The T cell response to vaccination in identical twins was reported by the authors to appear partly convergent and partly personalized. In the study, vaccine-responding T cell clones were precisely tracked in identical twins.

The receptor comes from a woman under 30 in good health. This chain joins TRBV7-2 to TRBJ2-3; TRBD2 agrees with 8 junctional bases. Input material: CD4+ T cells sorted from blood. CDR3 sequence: CASTRGGSTDTQYF. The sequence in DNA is TGTGCCAGCACCCGGGGGGGAAGTACAGATACGCAGTATTTT.